This TCR beta chain originates from a study of shared clonotypes between healthy human individuals. Naive CD8 cells lacked CD45RO, underwent positive selection for CCR7 and left out terminally differentiated effector memory CD45RA+ cells. Germline CDR1 and CDR2: LGHNA and YSLEER. V was shortened by 0 bases and J by 3 bases, with 15 bases between the two germline ends. The CDR3 length is 16 residues. TCRdb's table, derived via immunoSEQ multiplex PCR, lists solely in-frame clones and lacks some. The repertoire holds roughly 890,000 clones, about 92% seen once, with around 24% in the top ten. Study outcomes and limitations: Clonotype sharing among donors was thought likely to change with sequencing depth. Clonotypes shared by all four sorted-subset donors had higher generation probabilities than non-shared clonotypes. Clonotypes that were shared across a handful of donors made up around 5% of naive CD4 clonotypes.

As for this clone: Its antigen remains unknown.

The chain joins TRBV4-3 to TRBJ2-7; perhaps TRBD2 as D (6 bases). What was sequenced was naive CD8+ T cells sorted from blood. The TCR comes from a man aged 30 to 39 in good health. The CDR3 DNA reads as TGCGCCAGCAGCCAAGATAGGAGGGTTAACTACTACGAGCAGTACTTC. This sequence encodes CASSQDRRVNYYEQYF.